The entry below gives a single T cell receptor (beta chain) sequence along with its context. What it recognizes is unknown. This record belongs to a study of beta chain features in type 1 diabetes. The authors reverse transcribed all of the isolated RNA, so sequencing captured expressed TCRB transcripts. Repertoires were generated with immunoSEQ multiplex PCR, while TCRdb's copy carries only in-frame clones and drops some. The data contain 400,000 or so clones, around 13% of them singletons. The trim removed 2 bases at V and 4 bases at J, leaving 4 bases unmatched. Germline CDR1 is SGHRS and CDR2 is YFSETQ. This CDR3 is built from 14 residues. Whole-study results and caveats: Shorter templates might be favored by PCR, equally in patients and controls. Shorter TCRB CDR3s, moderately but significantly so, marked every one of the four CD4+ subsets in Type 1 diabetes patients. Reads derived from cDNA could over-represent cells showing high TCR expression.

The genes are TRBV5-1 and TRBJ1-1, with TRBD1 matching over 8 bases. Sample: naive CD4+ T cells from blood. This clonotype was obtained from a woman aged 18-29 years with type 1 diabetes. This chain's CDR3 is CASSFDRGFTEAFF. The CDR3 DNA reads TGCGCCAGCAGCTTTGACAGGGGTTTCACTGAAGCTTTCTTT.